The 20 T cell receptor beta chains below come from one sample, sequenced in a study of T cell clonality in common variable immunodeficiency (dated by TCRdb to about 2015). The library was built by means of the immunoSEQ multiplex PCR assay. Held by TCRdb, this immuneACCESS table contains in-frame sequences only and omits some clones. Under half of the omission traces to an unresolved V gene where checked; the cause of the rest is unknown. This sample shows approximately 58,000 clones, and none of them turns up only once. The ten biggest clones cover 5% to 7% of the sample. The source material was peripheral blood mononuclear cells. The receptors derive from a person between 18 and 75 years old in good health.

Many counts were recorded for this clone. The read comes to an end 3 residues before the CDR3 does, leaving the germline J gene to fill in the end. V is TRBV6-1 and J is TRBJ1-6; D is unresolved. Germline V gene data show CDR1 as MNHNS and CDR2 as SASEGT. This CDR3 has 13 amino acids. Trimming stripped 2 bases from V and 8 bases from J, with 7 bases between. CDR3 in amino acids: CASSEQNHSPLHF. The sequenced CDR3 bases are TGTGCCAGCAGTGAACAGAATCATTCACCC.

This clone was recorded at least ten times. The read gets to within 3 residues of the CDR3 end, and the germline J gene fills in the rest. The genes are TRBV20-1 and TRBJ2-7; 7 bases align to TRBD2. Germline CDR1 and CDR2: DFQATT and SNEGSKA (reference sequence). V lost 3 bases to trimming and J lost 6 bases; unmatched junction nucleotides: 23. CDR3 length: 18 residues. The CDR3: CSASDSNLAELLYGEQYF. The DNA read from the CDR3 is TGCAGTGCTAGTGATTCCAACCTAGCGGAACTCCTTTATGGCGAG.

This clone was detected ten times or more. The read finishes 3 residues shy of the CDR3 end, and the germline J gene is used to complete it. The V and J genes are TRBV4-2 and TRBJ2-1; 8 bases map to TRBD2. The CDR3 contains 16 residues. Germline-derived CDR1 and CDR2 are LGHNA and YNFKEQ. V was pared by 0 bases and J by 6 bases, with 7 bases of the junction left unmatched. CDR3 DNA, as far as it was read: TGTGCCAGCAGCCAAGAAGAGGGACTAGGAGGCAATGAG. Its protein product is CASSQEEGLGGNE. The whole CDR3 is CASSQEEGLGGNEQFF.

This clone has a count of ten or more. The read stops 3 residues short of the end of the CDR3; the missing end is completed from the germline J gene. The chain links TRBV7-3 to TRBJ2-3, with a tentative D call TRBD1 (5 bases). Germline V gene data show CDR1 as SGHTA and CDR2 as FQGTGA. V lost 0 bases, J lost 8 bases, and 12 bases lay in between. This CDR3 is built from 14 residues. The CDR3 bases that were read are TGTGCCAGCAGCTTAACGGCCCTAGGGGCTACG. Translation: CASSLTALGAT. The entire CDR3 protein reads CASSLTALGATQYF.

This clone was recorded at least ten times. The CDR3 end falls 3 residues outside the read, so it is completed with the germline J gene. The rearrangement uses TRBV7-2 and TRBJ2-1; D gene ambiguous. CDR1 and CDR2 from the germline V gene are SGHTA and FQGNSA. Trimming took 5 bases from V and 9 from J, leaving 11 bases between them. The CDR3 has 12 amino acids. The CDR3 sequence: CASSVDRFEQFF. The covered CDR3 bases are TGTGCCAGCAGCGTCGATAGATTTGAG. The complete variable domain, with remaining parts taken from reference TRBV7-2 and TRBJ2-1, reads GAGVSQSPSNKVTEKGKDVELRCDPISGHTALYWYRQSLGQGLEFLIYFQGNSAPDKSGLPSDRFSAERTGGSVSTLTIQRTQQEDSAVYLCASSVDRFEQFFGPGTRLTVL.

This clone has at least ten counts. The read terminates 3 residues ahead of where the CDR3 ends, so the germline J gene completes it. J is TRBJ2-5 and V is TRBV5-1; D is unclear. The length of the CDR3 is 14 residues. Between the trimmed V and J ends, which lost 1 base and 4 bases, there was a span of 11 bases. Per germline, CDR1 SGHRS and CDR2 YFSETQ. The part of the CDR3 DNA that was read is TGCGCCAGCAGCTTGCCGGCCGGCGGAGAGACC. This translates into CASSLPAGGET. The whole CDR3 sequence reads CASSLPAGGETQYF. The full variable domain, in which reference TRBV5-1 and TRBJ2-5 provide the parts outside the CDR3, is KAGVTQTPRYLIKTRGQQVTLSCSPISGHRSVSWYQQTPGQGLQFLFEYFSETQRNKGNFPGRFSGRQFSNSRSEMNVSTLELGDSALYLCASSLPAGGETQYFGPGTRLLVL.

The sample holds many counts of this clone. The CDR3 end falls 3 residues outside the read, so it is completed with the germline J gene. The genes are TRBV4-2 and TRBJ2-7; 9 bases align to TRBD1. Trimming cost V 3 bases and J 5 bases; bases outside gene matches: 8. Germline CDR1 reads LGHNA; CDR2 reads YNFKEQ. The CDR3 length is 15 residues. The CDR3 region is CASSQETGGYDEQYF. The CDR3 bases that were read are TGTGCCAGCAGCCAGGAAACAGGGGGCTATGACGAG.

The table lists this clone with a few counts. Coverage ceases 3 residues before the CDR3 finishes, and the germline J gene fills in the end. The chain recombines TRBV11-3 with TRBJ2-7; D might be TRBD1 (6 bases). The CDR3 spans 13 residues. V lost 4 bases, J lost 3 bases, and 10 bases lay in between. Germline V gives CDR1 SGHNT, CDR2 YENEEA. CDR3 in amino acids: CASSSGQSYEQYF. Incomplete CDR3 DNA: TGTGCCAGCAGCTCCGGACAGAGCTACGAG.

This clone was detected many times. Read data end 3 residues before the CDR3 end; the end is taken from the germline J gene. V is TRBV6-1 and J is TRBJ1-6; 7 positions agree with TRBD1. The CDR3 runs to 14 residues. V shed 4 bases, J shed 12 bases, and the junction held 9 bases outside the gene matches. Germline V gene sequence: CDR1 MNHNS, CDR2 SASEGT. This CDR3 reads CASSVTGMGGPLHF. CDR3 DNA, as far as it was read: TGTGCCAGCAGTGTGACAGGGATGGGCGGACCC.

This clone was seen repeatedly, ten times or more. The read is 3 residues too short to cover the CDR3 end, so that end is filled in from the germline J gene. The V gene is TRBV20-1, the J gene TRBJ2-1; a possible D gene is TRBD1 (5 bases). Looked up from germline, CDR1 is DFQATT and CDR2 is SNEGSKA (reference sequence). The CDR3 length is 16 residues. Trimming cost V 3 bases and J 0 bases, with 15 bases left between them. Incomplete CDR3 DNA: TGCAGTGCTAGCGGGCTAAGACAGAGCTCCTACAATGAG. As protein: CSASGLRQSSYNE. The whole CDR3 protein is CSASGLRQSSYNEQFF.

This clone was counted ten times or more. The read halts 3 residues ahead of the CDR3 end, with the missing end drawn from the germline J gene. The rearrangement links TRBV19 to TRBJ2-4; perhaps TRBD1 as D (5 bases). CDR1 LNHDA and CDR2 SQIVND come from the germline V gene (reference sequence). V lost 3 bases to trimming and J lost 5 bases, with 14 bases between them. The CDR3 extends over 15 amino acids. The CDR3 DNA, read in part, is TGTGCCAGTAGTATCCCAGGGATGGTCCAAAACATT. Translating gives CASSIPGMVQNI. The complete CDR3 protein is CASSIPGMVQNIQYF.

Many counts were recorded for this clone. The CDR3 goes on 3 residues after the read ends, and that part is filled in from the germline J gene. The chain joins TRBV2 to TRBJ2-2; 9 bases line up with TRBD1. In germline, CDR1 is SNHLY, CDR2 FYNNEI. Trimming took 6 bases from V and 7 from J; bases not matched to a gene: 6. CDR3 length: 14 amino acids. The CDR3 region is CASSGTGRIGELFF. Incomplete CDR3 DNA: TGTGCCAGCAGCGGGACAGGGCGGATCGGGGAG.

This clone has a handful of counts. CDR3 DNA (partial): TGTGCCAGCAGCCTTAGCGGGAGCACAGATACG. Translation gives CASSLSGSTDT. The whole CDR3 sequence reads CASSLSGSTDTQYF. The chain recombines TRBV11-2 with TRBJ2-3; 7 bases map to TRBD2. Read coverage stops 3 residues before the CDR3 terminus; the germline J gene supplies the remainder. CDR1 is SGHAT, CDR2 FQNNGV, per germline. Losses at the gene ends were 5 bases for V and 0 bases for J; bases not matched to a gene: 2. This CDR3 spans 14 amino acids.

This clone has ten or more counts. CDR3 bases read: TGTGCCAGCTCACGACCTTACGGGGATCGGGATGGC. As protein: CASSRPYGDRDG. The full CDR3 sequence reads CASSRPYGDRDGYTF. This chain links TRBV18 with TRBJ1-2, with no clear D. The missing CDR3 end, 3 residues past where the read stops, is filled in from the germline J gene. Germline CDR1 is KGHSH and CDR2 is LQKENI. Trimming took off 4 bases at V and 6 bases at J, with 18 bases between the two ends. The CDR3 extends over 15 amino acids.

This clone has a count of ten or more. Partial CDR3 DNA: TGTGCCAGCAGATCGGATAGAGGGGCCAAAAACATT. Translation: CASRSDRGAKNI. The CDR3, in full, reads CASRSDRGAKNIQYF. The gene calls are TRBV12-3 or TRBV12-4 and TRBJ2-4; D is possibly TRBD2 (5 bases). The read gets to within 3 residues of the CDR3 end, and the germline J gene fills in the rest. CDR3 length equals 15 residues. V shed 6 bases and J shed 1 base, with 13 bases lying between them.

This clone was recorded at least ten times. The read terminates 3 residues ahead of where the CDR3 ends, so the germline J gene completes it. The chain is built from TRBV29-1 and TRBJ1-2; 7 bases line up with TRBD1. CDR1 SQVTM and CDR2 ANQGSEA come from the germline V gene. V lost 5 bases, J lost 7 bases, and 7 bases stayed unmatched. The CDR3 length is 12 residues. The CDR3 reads CSVPRGLGGYTF. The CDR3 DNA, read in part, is TGCAGCGTTCCAAGGGGGCTGGGTGGC.

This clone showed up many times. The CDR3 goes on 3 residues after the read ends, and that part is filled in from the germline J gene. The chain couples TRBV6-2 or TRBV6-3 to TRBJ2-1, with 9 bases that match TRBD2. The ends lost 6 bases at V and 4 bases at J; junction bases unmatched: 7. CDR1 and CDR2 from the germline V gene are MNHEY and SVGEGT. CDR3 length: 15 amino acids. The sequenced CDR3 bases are TGTGCCAGCAGCCCAGCGGGAGGCGGGTACAATGAG. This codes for CASSPAGGGYNE. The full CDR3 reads CASSPAGGGYNEQFF.

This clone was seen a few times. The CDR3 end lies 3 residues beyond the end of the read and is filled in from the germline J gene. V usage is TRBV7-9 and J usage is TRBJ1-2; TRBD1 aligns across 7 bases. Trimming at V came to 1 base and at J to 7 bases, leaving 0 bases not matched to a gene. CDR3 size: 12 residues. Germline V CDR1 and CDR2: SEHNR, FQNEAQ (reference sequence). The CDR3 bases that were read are TGTGCCAGCAGCTTAGGACAGGGTGGC. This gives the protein CASSLGQGG. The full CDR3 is CASSLGQGGYTF.

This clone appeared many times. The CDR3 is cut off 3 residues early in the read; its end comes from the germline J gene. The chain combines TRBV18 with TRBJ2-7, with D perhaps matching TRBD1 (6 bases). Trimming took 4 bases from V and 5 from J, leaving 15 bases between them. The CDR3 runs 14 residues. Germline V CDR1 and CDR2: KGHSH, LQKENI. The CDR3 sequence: CASSRDITWDEQYF. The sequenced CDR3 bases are TGTGCCAGCTCACGGGACATAACTTGGGACGAG.

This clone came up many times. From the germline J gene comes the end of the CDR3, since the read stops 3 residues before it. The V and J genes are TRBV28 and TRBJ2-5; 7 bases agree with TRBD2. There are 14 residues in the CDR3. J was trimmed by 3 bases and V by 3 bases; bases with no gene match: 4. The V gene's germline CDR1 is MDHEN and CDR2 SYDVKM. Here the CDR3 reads CASSFASGKETQYF. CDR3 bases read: TGTGCCAGCAGTTTCGCTAGCGGTAAAGAGACC.